The subject of this entry is one TCR beta chain. Its cognate antigen is unknown. The sample originates from a study of OX40 agonist ivuxolimab in advanced cancers. Study information: Every patient in dose escalation had hepatocellular carcinoma, melanoma, renal cell or head and neck cancer.

Findings of the study overall: CD4+ and CD8+ T cells in blood underwent clonal expansion by week 6 at 0.1 to 3.0 mg/kg.

People who had autoimmune disease history or systemic immunosuppression were excluded. Blood sampling was done at baseline, cycle 4 day 1, and cycle 7 day 1. TCRdb keeps only in-frame clones here, not all; method: immunoSEQ multiplex PCR. The sample has under 95,000 clones, more than 85% seen once; the top ten hold over 5%. CDR3 length: 15 amino acids. The germline gives CDR1 GTSNPN, CDR2 SVGIG (reference sequence). J gave up 2 bases and V 0 bases, and 4 bases lay outside the gene matches. Here the sequenced sample was CD4+ or CD8+ T cells sorted from blood, taken in a trial of the OX40 agonist ivuxolimab. The sequence derives from an adult with an advanced solid tumor such as melanoma, head and neck, liver or kidney cancer. V gene TRBV30 combines with J gene TRBJ2-1; TRBD1 matches at 7 bases. The CDR3 is CAWSVGGYTYNEQFF. Written as DNA, the CDR3 is TGTGCCTGGAGTGTAGGGGGCTATACCTACAATGAGCAGTTCTTC.